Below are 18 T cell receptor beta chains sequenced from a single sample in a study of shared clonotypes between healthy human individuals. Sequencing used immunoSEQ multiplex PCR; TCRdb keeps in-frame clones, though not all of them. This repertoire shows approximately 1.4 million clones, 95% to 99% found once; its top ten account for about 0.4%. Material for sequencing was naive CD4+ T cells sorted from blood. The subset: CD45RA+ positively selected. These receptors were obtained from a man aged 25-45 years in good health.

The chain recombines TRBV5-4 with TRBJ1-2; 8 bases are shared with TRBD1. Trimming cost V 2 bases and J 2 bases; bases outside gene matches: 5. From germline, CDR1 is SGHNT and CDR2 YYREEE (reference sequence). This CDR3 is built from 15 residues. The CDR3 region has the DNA TGTGCCAGCAGCTTAAGTAGACAGGGGAACTATGGCTACACCTTC. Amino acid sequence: CASSLSRQGNYGYTF.

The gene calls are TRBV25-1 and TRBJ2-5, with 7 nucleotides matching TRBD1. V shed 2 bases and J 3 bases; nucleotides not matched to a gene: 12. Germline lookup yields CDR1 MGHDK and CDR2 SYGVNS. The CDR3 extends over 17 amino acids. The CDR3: CASSEPPFGQAKETQYF. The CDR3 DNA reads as TGTGCCAGCAGTGAACCCCCCTTTGGACAGGCTAAAGAGACCCAGTACTTC.

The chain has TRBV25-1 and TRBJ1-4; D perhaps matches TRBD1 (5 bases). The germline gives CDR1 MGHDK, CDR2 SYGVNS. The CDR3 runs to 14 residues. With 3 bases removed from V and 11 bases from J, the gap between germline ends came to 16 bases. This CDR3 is CASSDMRGSEKLFF. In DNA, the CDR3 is TGTGCCAGCAGTGATATGCGGGGCAGCGAGAAACTGTTTTTT.

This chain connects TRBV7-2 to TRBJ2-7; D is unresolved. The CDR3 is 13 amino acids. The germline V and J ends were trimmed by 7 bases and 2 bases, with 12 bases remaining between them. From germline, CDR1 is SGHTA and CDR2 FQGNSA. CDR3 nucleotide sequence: TGTGCCAGCAACATGGTCCACACCTACGAGCAGTACTTC. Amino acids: CASNMVHTYEQYF.

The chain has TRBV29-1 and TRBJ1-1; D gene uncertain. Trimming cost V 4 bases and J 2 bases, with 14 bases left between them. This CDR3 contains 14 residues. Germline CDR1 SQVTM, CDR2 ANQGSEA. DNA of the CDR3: TGCAGCGTTGCGAGGGTTGGAGGAAACACTGAAGCTTTCTTT. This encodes CSVARVGGNTEAFF.

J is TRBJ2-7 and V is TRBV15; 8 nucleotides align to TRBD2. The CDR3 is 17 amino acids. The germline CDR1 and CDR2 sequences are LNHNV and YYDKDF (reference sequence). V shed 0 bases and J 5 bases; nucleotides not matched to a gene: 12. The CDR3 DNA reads TGTGCCACCAGCAGAGATTTAGCGAGCGGGAGTTCCCACGAGCAGTACTTC. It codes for CATSRDLASGSSHEQYF.

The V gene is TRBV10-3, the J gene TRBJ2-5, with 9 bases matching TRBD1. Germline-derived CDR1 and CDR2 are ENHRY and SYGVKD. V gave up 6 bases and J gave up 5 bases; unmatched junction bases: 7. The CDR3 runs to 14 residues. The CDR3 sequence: CAISSGQGIETQYF. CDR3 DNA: TGTGCCATCAGCTCCGGACAGGGGATCGAGACCCAGTACTTC.

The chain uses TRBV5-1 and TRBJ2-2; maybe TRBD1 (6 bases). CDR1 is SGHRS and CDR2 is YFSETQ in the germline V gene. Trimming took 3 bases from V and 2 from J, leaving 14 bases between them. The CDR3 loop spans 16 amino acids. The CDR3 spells CASSSLGTINTGELFF. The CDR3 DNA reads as TGCGCCAGCAGCTCGCTGGGGACAATAAACACCGGGGAGCTGTTTTTT.

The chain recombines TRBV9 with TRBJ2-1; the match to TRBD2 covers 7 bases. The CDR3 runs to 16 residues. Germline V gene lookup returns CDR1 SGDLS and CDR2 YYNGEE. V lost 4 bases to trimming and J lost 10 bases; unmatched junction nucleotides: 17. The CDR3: CASSHPGGASFQEQFF. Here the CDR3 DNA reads TGTGCCAGCAGCCATCCGGGGGGAGCGTCCTTCCAAGAGCAGTTCTTC.

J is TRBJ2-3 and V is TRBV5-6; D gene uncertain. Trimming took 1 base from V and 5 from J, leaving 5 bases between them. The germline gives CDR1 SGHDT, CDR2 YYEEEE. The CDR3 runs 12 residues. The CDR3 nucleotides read TGTGCCAGCAGCTTGTGGCAAGATACGCAGTATTTT. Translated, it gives CASSLWQDTQYF.

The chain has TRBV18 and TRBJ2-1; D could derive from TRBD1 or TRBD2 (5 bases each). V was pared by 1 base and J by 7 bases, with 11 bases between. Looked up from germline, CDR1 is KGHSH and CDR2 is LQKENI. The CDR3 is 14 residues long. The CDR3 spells CASSPRVEGNEQFF. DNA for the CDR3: TGTGCCAGCTCACCACGGGTTGAGGGGAATGAGCAGTTCTTC.

CDR3 sequence (DNA): TGTGCCAGCAGCTTAGCTGGGGAGCAGTTCTTC. Amino acid sequence: CASSLAGEQFF. The chain carries TRBV7-8 and TRBJ2-1; D is uncertain. Trimming removed 0 bases at V and 10 bases at J, with 4 bases between. The CDR3 is 11 amino acids. CDR1 is SGHVS, CDR2 FQNEAQ, per germline.

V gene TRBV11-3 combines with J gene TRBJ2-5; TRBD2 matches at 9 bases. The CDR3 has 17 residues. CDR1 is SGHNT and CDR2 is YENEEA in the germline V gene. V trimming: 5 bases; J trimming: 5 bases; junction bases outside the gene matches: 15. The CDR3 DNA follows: TGTGCCAGCAGCCCCGGGAAGTTAGCGGGAGTCGCGGAGACCCAGTACTTC. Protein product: CASSPGKLAGVAETQYF.

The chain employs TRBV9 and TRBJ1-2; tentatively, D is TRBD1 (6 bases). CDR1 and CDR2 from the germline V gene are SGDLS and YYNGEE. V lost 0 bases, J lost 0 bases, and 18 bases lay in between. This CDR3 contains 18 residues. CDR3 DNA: TGTGCCAGCAGCGTAGAGATGGGGGGCGCGACAACTAACTATGGCTACACCTTC. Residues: CASSVEMGGATTNYGYTF.

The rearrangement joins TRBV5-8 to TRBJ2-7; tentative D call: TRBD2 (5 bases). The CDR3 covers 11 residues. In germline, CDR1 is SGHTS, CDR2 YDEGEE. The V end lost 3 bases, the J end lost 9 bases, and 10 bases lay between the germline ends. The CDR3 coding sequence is TGTGCCAGCAGCTACGGGGTGGGGCAGTACTTC. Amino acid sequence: CASSYGVGQYF.

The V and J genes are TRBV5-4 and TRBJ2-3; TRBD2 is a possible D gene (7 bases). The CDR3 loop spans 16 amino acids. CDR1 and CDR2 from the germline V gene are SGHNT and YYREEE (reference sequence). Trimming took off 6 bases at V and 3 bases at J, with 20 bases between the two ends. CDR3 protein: CASTSGGGAGTDTQYF. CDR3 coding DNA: TGTGCCAGCACCTCCGGTGGGGGGGCTGGAACAGATACGCAGTATTTT.

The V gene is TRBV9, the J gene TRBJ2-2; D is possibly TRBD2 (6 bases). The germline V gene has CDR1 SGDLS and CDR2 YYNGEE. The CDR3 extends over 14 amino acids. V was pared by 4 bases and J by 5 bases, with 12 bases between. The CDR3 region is CASSSHGGTGELFF. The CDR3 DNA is TGTGCCAGCAGCTCCCACGGGGGAACCGGGGAGCTGTTTTTT. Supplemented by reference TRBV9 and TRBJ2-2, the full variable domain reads DSGVTQTPKHLITATGQRVTLRCSPRSGDLSVYWYQQSLDQGLQFLIQYYNGEERAKGNILERFSAQQFPDLHSELNLSSLELGDSALYFCASSSHGGTGELFFGEGSRLTVL.

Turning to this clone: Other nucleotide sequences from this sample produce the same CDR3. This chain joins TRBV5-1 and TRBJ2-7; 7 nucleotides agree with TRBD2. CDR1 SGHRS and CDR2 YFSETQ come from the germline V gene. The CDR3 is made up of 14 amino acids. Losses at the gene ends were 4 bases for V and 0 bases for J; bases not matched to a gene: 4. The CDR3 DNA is TGCGCCAGCAGCCCGACGGGGGGCTCCTACGAGCAGTACTTC. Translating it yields CASSPTGGSYEQYF.